Listed below are T cell receptor beta chains from one sample, sequenced in a study of OX40 agonist ivuxolimab in advanced cancers. Generated by immunoSEQ multiplex PCR, the TCRdb table keeps only in-frame clones and is missing some. The sample lists fewer than 55,000 clones; about 86% were seen once. Sequences were derived from CD4+ or CD8+ T cells sorted from blood, sampled in a trial of the OX40 agonist ivuxolimab. The receptors were sampled from an adult with an advanced solid tumor such as melanoma, head and neck, liver or kidney cancer. Each CDR3 is given with its conserved first and last residue. The order of the fields is D gene, clone size, V gene, J gene, CDR3 DNA, CDR3 protein. The D gene is left open where the match is weak. Not every row has a clone size; where given, it reads once, few, many or a size class.

NA	NA	TRBV7-2	TRBJ1-2	TGTGCCAGCAGCAAGCAGGGTCTAGATGGCTACACCTTC	CASSKQGLDGYTF
TRBD2	NA	TRBV5-6	TRBJ2-1	TGTGCCAGCAGGCCTCTTGAGCGGGAAGGGCAAGAGCAGTTCTTC	CASRPLEREGQEQFF
NA	NA	TRBV11-2	TRBJ2-7	TGTGCCAGCAGATCCCCCCGGGGGCGCGTTTACGAGCAGTACTTC	CASRSPRGRVYEQYF
TRBD2	few	TRBV6-5	TRBJ2-3	TGTGCCAGCAGTCGAGGGACTAACACAGATACGCAGTATTTT	CASSRGTNTDTQYF
NA	NA	TRBV2	TRBJ1-5	TGTGCCAGCAGACAAGGGCAGGGGCAAAGTCAGCCCCAGCATTTT	CASRQGQGQSQPQHF
NA	NA	TRBV7-2	TRBJ2-6	TGTGCCAGCAGCCACCCCTTGAACGTCCTGACTTTC	CASSHPLNVLTF
NA	NA	TRBV9	TRBJ2-7	TGTGCCAGCAGCGTAGGCCGGGGAGCATACGAGCAGTACTTC	CASSVGRGAYEQYF
NA	NA	TRBV5-4	TRBJ2-3	TGTGCCAGCAGTCGGGGCAGGAGGGATACGCAGTATTTT	CASSRGRRDTQYF
TRBD2	NA	TRBV28	TRBJ2-7	TGTGCCAGCAGTCGCAGGGCAGCGGGACCCATCGAGCAGTACTTC	CASSRRAAGPIEQYF
TRBD1	few	TRBV6-6	TRBJ2-3	TGTGCCAGCAGAACGGGACAGGGAAACACAGATACGCAGTATTTT	CASRTGQGNTDTQYF
NA	NA	TRBV28	TRBJ2-3	TGTGCCAGCAGTTCATCCTACAGGGATACGCAGTATTTT	CASSSSYRDTQYF
NA	NA	TRBV6-1	TRBJ1-2	TGTGCCAGCAGTATGGGTTCGGGCTATGGCTACACCTTC	CASSMGSGYGYTF
TRBD2	few	TRBV11-3	TRBJ2-1	TGTGCCAGCAGCTTAGCCGGGGAGGGCGGTGAGCAGTTCTTC	CASSLAGEGGEQFF
NA	NA	TRBV27	TRBJ2-3	TGTGCCAGCAGTTTTGGTCAGAAGGCATCAGATACGCAGTATTTT	CASSFGQKASDTQYF
NA	NA	TRBV7-2	TRBJ2-1	TGTGCCAGCAGCCCTAGGCGCCACGAGCAGTTCTTC	CASSPRRHEQFF
NA	NA	TRBV11-2	TRBJ1-1	TGTGCCAGCAGATTCCCCGGGGGCATGAACACTGAAGCTTTCTTT	CASRFPGGMNTEAFF
NA	once	TRBV7-6	TRBJ2-5	TGTGCCAGCAGCTTACCGGGACTCACAGAGACCCAGTACTTC	CASSLPGLTETQYF
NA	NA	TRBV7-9	TRBJ1-3	TGTGCCAGCAGCTCGAGCGGTACAGGCCGGGCTGGAAACACCATATATTTT	CASSSSGTGRAGNTIYF
TRBD1	once	TRBV5-1	TRBJ2-5	TGCGCCAGCAACCCAGCCGGGACAGTTCAAGAGACCCAGTACTTC	CASNPAGTVQETQYF
NA	NA	TRBV11-2	TRBJ2-2	TGTGCCAGCAGCTTACTAGCGAACACCGGGGAGCTGTTTTTT	CASSLLANTGELFF
NA	NA	TRBV27	TRBJ1-2	TGTGCCAGCGGCGGGGCCGGGGGCAGGGGTGACTATGGCTACACCTTC	CASGGAGGRGDYGYTF
TRBD2	NA	TRBV5-1	TRBJ2-1	TGCGCCAGCAGCTTTATAACTAGCGGGGACAATGAGCAGTTCTTC	CASSFITSGDNEQFF